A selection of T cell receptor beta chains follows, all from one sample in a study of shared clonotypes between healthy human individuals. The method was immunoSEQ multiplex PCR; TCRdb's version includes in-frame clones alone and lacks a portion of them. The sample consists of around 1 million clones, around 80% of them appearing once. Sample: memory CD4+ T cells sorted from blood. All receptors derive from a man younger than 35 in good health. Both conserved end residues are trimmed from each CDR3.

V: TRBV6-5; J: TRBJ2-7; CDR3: ASSRGVEYEQY
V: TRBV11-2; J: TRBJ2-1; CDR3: ASSNALYNEQF
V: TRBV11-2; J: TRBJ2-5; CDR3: ASSTSGTRAETQY
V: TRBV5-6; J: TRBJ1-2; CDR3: ASSLWDPANYGYT
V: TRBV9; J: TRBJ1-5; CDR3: ASSVGGLSNQPQH
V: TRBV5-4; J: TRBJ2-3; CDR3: ASSLDLAGALDTQY
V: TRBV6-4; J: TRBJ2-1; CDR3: AIRCPGGYNEQF
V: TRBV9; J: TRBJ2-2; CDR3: ASSPYSTGELF
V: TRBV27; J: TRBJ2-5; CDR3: ASSLFQGGETQY
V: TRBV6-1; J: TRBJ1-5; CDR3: ASTWGTQPQH
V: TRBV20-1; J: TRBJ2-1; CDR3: SASHGGEQF
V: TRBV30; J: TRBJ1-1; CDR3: ARRGGAGTEAF
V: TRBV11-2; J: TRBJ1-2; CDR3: ASSLEGLYGYT
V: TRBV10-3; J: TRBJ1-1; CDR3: AISPTSNTEAF
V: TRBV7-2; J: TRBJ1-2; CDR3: ASSLGQVDGYT
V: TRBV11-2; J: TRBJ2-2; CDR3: ASSTRTGTNTGELF
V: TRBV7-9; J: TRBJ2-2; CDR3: ASSLPPRTGATGELF
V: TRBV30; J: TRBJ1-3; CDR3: AWSMGNTIY
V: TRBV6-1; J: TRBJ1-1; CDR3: ASKKTSTEAF
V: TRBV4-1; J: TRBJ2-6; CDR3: ASSQDIRSGANVLT
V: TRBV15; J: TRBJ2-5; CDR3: ATSRDLGARETQY
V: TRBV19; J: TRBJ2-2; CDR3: ATLSWTTNTGELF
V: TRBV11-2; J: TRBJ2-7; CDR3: ASTLRWAYEQY
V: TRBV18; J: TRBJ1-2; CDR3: ASSSRALNYGYT
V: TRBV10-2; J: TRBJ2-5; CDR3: ASSGTGGRIETQY
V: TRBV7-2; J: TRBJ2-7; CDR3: ASRALAGGFGQY
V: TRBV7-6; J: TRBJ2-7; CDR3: ASSLEGQADYEQY
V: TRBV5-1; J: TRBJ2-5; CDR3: ASSRLAGEGQETQY
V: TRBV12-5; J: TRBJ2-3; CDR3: ASGRGGSVLGDTQY
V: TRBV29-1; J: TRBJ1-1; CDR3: SVESGRKGTEAF
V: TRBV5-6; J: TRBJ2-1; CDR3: ASSFGDSSYNEQF
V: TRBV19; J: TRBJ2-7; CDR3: ASSWTGSENEQY
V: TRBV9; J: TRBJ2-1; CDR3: ASSSWTSGRSDEQF
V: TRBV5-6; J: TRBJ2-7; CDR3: ASSANRGRGTDEQY
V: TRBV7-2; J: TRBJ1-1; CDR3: ASSVTGAVNTEAF
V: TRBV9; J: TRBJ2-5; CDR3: ASSVQGVFRETQY